This TCR beta chain is drawn from a study of metastatic and nonmetastatic thyroid tumors. From the PCR reads, TCRdb re-called clones with MiXCR. The table has under 15,000 clones, around a quarter seen once; the top ten hold around a sixth. Treatment of any kind had been given to no patient before thyroid surgery. Germline loops: CDR1 SQVTM, CDR2 ANQGSEA. The CDR3 loop spans 13 amino acids. V gave up 3 bases and J gave up 4 bases, with 10 bases separating them. This clone has ten or more counts. This receptor was taken from a female donor with papillary thyroid cancer or a benign thyroid nodule (not recorded which). Some clones in this sample may be carry-over from other donors' samples. The chain links TRBV29-1 to TRBJ2-1; D gene ambiguous. The source material was tumor tissue. The CDR3 DNA reads as TGCAGCGTTGACCCCTACAGTTACAATGAGCAGTTCTTC. Translation: CSVDPYSYNEQFF.